This entry describes one TCR beta chain. In the original processing: Estimates of nucleated cell counts were drawn from the amplification of reference gene primers. TCRdb's table, derived via immunoSEQ multiplex PCR, lists solely in-frame clones and lacks some. That table supplies the V and J calls and clone size; D and trimming were determined from the DNA. The sample consists of 150,000 to 200,000 clones, about nine tenths of them appearing once. The sample originates from a study of blood T cell repertoires in COVID-19. Study details: The United States, Italy and Spain supplied acute and convalescent COVID-19 samples. PBMCs, B-cell-depleted T cells, or T cells provided the cDNA or gDNA that made up the material.

V lost 1 base and J lost 7, with 10 bases in between. Germline CDR1 LGHDT, CDR2 YNNKEL (reference sequence). This CDR3 has 14 residues. Sequenced input: peripheral blood. This clonotype was obtained from a man in his 70s with acute or convalescent COVID-19. The V and J genes are TRBV3-1 (or the pseudogene TRBV3-2) and TRBJ1-4; unclear D gene. DNA of the CDR3: TGTGCCAGCAGCCAAGTCGCGGGTTTTGAAAAACTGTTTTTT. Protein sequence: CASSQVAGFEKLFF.